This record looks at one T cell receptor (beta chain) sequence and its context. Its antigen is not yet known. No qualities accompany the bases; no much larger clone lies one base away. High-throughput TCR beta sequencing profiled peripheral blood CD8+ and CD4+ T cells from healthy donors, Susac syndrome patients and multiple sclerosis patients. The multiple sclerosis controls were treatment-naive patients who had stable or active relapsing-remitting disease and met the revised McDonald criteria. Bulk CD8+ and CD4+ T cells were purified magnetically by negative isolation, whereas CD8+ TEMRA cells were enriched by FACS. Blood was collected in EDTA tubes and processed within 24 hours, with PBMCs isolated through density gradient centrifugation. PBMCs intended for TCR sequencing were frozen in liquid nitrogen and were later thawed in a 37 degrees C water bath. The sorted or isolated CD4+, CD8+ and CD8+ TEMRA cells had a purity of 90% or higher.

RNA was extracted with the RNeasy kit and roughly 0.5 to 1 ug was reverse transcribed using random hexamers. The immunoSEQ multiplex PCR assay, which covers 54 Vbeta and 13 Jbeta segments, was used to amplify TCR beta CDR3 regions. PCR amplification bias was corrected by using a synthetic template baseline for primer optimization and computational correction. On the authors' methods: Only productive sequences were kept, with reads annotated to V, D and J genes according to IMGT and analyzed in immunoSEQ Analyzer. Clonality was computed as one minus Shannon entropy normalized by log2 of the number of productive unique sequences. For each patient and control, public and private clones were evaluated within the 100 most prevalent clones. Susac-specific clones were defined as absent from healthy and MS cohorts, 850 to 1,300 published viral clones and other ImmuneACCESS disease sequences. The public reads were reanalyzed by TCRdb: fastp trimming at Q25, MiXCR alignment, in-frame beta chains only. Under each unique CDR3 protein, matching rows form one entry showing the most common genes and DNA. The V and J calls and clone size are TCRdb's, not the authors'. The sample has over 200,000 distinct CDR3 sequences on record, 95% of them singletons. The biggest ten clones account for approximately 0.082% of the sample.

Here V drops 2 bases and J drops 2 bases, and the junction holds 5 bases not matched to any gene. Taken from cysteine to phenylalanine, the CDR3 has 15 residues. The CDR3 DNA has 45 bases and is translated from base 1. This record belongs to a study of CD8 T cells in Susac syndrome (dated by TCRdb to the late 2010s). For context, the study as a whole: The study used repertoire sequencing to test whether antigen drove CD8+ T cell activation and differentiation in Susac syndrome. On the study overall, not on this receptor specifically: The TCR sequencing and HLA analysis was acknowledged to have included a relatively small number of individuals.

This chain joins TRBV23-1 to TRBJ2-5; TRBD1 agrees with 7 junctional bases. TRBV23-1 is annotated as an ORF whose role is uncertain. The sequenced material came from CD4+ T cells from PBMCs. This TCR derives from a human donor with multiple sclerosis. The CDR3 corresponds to CASSQGLGQQETQYF. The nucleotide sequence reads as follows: TGCGCCAGCAGTCAAGGACTGGGACAGCAAGAGACCCAGTACTTC.